These 20 T cell receptor beta chains came from one sample sequenced in a study of response to subunit inactivated influenza vaccine. Each CDR3 protein is one row after TCRdb ran MiXCR on the RT-PCR reads. The data contain under 800,000 distinct CDR3 sequences, about 15% of them singletons. The source was PBMCs from blood, collected 14 to 15 days before vaccination. The receptors originated from a man aged 45-65 years who received an inactivated influenza vaccine.

This clonotype was picked up a small number of times. The chain is built from TRBV20-1 and TRBJ2-5; either TRBD1 or TRBD2 may supply D (5 bases each). The CDR3 consists of 15 residues. From germline, CDR1 is DFQATT and CDR2 SNEGSKA (reference sequence). The germline V and J ends were trimmed by 0 bases and 7 bases, with 18 bases remaining between them. The CDR3 bases are TGCAGTGCTAGAGATGGATGGGGGACCTCGGGGACCCAGTACTTC. This gives the protein CSARDGWGTSGTQYF.

The sample holds many counts of this clonotype. The chain employs TRBV28 and TRBJ2-2, with D unclear. Deletions cut 7 bases from V and 2 bases from J, with 8 bases between. The CDR3 totals 13 residues. Germline V lookup: CDR1 MDHEN, CDR2 SYDVKM. CDR3 residues: CASINRNTGELFF. The CDR3 coding sequence is TGTGCCAGCATTAATAGAAACACCGGGGAGCTGTTTTTT.

The table lists this clonotype with a few counts. The chain joins TRBV7-9 to TRBJ2-3; D is unclear. Trimming removed 8 bases from V and 5 bases from J, with 14 bases in between. Germline V gene lookup returns CDR1 SEHNR and CDR2 FQNEAQ (reference sequence). There are 13 residues in the CDR3. CDR3 DNA: TGTGCCAGCGGGTGGGCAGGAGTAGATACGCAGTATTTT. It specifies CASGWAGVDTQYF.

In its sample, this clonotype was seen a few times. The chain combines TRBV6-2 or TRBV6-3 with TRBJ2-3; D gene ambiguous. Germline V gene sequence: CDR1 MNHEY, CDR2 SVGEGT. This CDR3 region has 14 residues. Trimming removed 8 bases from V and 2 bases from J, with 14 bases in between. The CDR3 region has the DNA TGTGCCAGCGTCCGGCAACTTTACACAGATACGCAGTATTTT. It is translated as CASVRQLYTDTQYF.

This clonotype was picked up many times. V is TRBV6-5 and J is TRBJ2-1; D uncertain. Germline V CDR1 and CDR2: MNHEY, SVGAGI. V was trimmed by 4 bases and J by 0 bases, leaving 10 bases between them. This CDR3 comprises 15 residues. The CDR3 is CASSLAWGSYNEQFF. DNA for the CDR3: TGTGCCAGCAGTTTGGCATGGGGCTCCTACAATGAGCAGTTCTTC.

The CDR3, as DNA: TGCAGCGTTGATTCGGGGGGGAGCACAGATACGCAGTATTTT. This encodes CSVDSGGSTDTQYF. The chain combines TRBV29-1 with TRBJ2-3; TRBD2 matches 8 bases. The CDR3 is 14 residues long. V shed 3 bases, J shed 0 bases, and the junction held 2 bases outside the gene matches. The germline CDR1 and CDR2 sequences are SQVTM and ANQGSEA.

This clonotype was found a few times. The genes are TRBV11-2 and TRBJ2-2; 10 nucleotides align to TRBD1. The germline gives CDR1 SGHAT, CDR2 FQNNGV. The CDR3 runs to 18 residues. Trimming at V came to 1 base and at J to 5 bases, leaving 10 bases not matched to a gene. This CDR3 reads CASSLGARTGGRTGELFF. CDR3 nucleotide sequence: TGTGCCAGCAGCTTAGGTGCGAGGACAGGGGGAAGAACCGGGGAGCTGTTTTTT.

This clonotype was seen more than once but under ten times. The V and J genes are TRBV12-3 or TRBV12-4 and TRBJ2-1; 8 bases map to TRBD2. This CDR3 region has 15 residues. V gave up 3 bases and J gave up 8 bases; unmatched junction bases: 9. The CDR3 DNA is TGTGCCAGCAGTTTCGGGGGGGTTGGGGGTTATGAGCAGTTCTTC. This translates into CASSFGGVGGYEQFF.

J is TRBJ2-3 and V is TRBV28; possible D gene TRBD2, 6 bases. Trimming removed 5 bases from V and 3 bases from J, with 21 bases in between. The CDR3 extends over 17 amino acids. Germline V gene sequence: CDR1 MDHEN, CDR2 SYDVKM. CDR3 bases: TGTGCCAGCAGTCAAGAGACAGCCCCGGAGGGGACAGATACGCAGTATTTT. Translating gives CASSQETAPEGTDTQYF.

The chain links TRBV5-1 to TRBJ2-1; unclear D gene. Germline V lookup: CDR1 SGHRS, CDR2 YFSETQ. V lost 5 bases and J 8 bases, leaving 17 bases between the germline ends. The CDR3 consists of 14 residues. DNA for the CDR3: TGCGCCAGCAGGCGGCAGGACGCCCTAGATGAGCAGTTCTTC. Encoded protein: CASRRQDALDEQFF. The variable domain in full, completed from reference TRBV5-1 and TRBJ2-1, reads KAGVTQTPRYLIKTRGQQVTLSCSPISGHRSVSWYQQTPGQGLQFLFEYFSETQRNKGNFPGRFSGRQFSNSRSEMNVSTLELGDSALYLCASRRQDALDEQFFGPGTRLTVL.

The CDR3 nucleotides read TGCAGTGCTCCTGCGGGGGGGCCCACCGGGGAGCTGTTTTTT. Translating it yields CSAPAGGPTGELFF. V gene TRBV20-1 combines with J gene TRBJ2-2; TRBD2 matches 9 bases. V trimming: 5 bases; J trimming: 4 bases; junction bases outside the gene matches: 5. This CDR3 is 14 amino acids long. In germline, CDR1 is DFQATT, CDR2 SNEGSKA (reference sequence).

This chain connects TRBV4-2 to TRBJ1-2; possibly TRBD1 for D (5 bases). CDR1 is LGHNA, CDR2 YNFKEQ, per germline. With 0 bases removed from V and 8 bases from J, the gap between germline ends came to 10 bases. The CDR3 sequence is 13 residues long. CDR3 protein: CASSQDRGVGYTF. The CDR3 DNA sequence: TGTGCCAGCAGCCAAGATCGGGGGGTCGGCTACACCTTC.

This clonotype was seen ten or more times. The rearrangement joins TRBV9 to TRBJ2-1; 7 bases agree with TRBD2. With 4 bases clipped from V and 7 bases from J, the junction kept 14 bases outside the gene matches. In germline, CDR1 is SGDLS, CDR2 YYNGEE. This CDR3 has 16 residues. The CDR3 nucleotides are TGTGCCAGCAGCCCGGGGACTACCTTAAAGGGAAATGAGCAGTTCTTC. It is translated as CASSPGTTLKGNEQFF.

This sequence joins TRBV9 and TRBJ1-5; D is possibly TRBD1 (5 bases). V lost 0 bases to trimming and J lost 7 bases, with 11 bases between them. CDR3 length: 14 residues. CDR1 and CDR2 from the germline V gene are SGDLS and YYNGEE. CDR3 nucleotides: TGTGCCAGCAGCGTAGATGGAGGGGTCCAGCCCCAGCATTTT. Translation gives CASSVDGGVQPQHF.

The chain links TRBV18 to TRBJ2-3; D ambiguous. Germline V gives CDR1 KGHSH, CDR2 LQKENI. V lost 2 bases to trimming and J lost 4 bases, with 10 bases between them. This CDR3 is 14 amino acids long. Here the CDR3 DNA reads TGTGCCAGCTCACCAGTGTCAAGGGCAGATACGCAGTATTTT. It specifies CASSPVSRADTQYF.

The CDR3 nucleotides are TGTGCCAGCAGCCGAAGGACTAGCGGGAATCGGACCCAGTACTTC. As protein: CASSRRTSGNRTQYF. J is TRBJ2-5 and V is TRBV7-2; 12 bases line up with TRBD2. The CDR3 is 15 residues long. V was pared by 5 bases and J by 7 bases, with 8 bases of the junction left unmatched. Germline CDR1 is SGHTA and CDR2 is FQGNSA.

The chain uses TRBV25-1 and TRBJ2-2; D remains unclear. Trimming stripped 4 bases from V and 6 bases from J, with 6 bases between. Germline V gives CDR1 MGHDK, CDR2 SYGVNS. The CDR3 is 12 residues long. CDR3 in amino acids: CASSGRPGELFF. The CDR3 region has the DNA TGTGCCAGCAGTGGTCGGCCCGGGGAGCTGTTTTTT.

This clonotype was seen repeatedly, ten times or more. The chain is built from TRBV4-3 and TRBJ2-7; 7 nucleotides match TRBD2. V shed 3 bases, J shed 2 bases, and the junction held 7 bases outside the gene matches. In germline, CDR1 is LGHNA, CDR2 YSLEER. The CDR3 extends over 15 amino acids. The CDR3 loop is CASSQIGRVPYEQYF. The CDR3 coding sequence is TGCGCCAGCAGCCAGATAGGGAGGGTTCCCTACGAGCAGTACTTC.

This sequence joins TRBV10-3 and TRBJ2-1; perhaps TRBD2 as D (5 bases). This CDR3 has 13 residues. Looked up from germline, CDR1 is ENHRY and CDR2 is SYGVKD. Trimming cost V 10 bases and J 5 bases, with 15 bases left between them. CDR3 loop: CATRTPQNNEQFF. Here the CDR3 DNA reads TGTGCCACCCGGACTCCCCAGAACAATGAGCAGTTCTTC.

This clonotype was found a few times. This chain connects TRBV6-1 to TRBJ2-2; TRBD2 matches 10 bases. Germline V lookup: CDR1 MNHNS, CDR2 SASEGT. This CDR3 contains 19 residues. Trimming removed 8 bases from V and 1 base from J; junction bases left unmatched: 16. CDR3 DNA sequence: TGTGCCAGCCGGGGCCAACTCGGGACTAGCGATAGGAACACCGGGGAGCTGTTTTTT. It is translated as CASRGQLGTSDRNTGELFF.